This T cell receptor beta chain was identified during a study of blood T cell repertoires in COVID-19. In the study overall: Samples representing acute and convalescent COVID-19 were sourced from the United States, Italy and Spain. The analysed material was cDNA or gDNA that came from T cells, B-cell-depleted T cells, or PBMCs.

This clone is medium-sized. Germline V gene data show CDR1 as LGHNA and CDR2 as YSLEER. Trimming removed 0 bases from V and 1 base from J, with 9 bases in between. This CDR3 is built from 15 residues. In the original workflow: Estimation of nucleated cell counts relied on the amplification of reference gene primers. TCRdb keeps only in-frame clones here, not all; method: immunoSEQ multiplex PCR. V, J and clone size derive from that table, while D and trimming were established from the DNA sequence. The table lists more than 30,000 clones, around 86% of them singletons. This chain connects TRBV4-3 to TRBJ1-1, with D possibly being TRBD1 (6 bases). The receptor was derived from a man between 60 and 70 years old with active COVID-19. The sequenced sample was peripheral blood. This chain's CDR3 is CASSQDWTANTEAFF. The CDR3 DNA sequence: TGCGCCAGCAGCCAAGATTGGACAGCGAACACTGAAGCTTTCTTT.